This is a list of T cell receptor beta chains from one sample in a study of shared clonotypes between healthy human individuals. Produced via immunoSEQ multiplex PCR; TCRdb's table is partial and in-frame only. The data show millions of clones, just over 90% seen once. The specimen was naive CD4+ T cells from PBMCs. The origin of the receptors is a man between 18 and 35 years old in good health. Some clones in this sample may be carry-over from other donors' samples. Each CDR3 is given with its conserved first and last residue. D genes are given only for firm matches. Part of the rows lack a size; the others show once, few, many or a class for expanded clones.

CASSPGWASGSHEQFF | TGCGCCAGCAGCCCAGGATGGGCTAGCGGGAGTCATGAGCAGTTCTTC | TRBJ2-1 | NA | TRBV5-1 | TRBD2
CASSYTGTGVQPQHF | TGTGCCAGCAGCTACACCGGGACAGGGGTACAGCCCCAGCATTTT | TRBJ1-5 | NA | TRBV7-2 | TRBD1
CASKPWLGKNTGELFF | TGTGCCAGCAAACCGTGGTTAGGGAAGAACACCGGGGAGCTGTTTTTT | TRBJ2-2 | NA | TRBV19 | NA
CASSLLGGGEGTEAFF | TGTGCCAGCAGCTTATTAGGTGGGGGGGAGGGCACTGAAGCTTTCTTT | TRBJ1-1 | NA | TRBV7-8 | NA
CASSLARFDEQYF | TGTGCCAGCAGTTTAGCCAGGTTCGACGAGCAGTACTTC | TRBJ2-7 | once | TRBV28 | NA
CSSQGYSNTEAFF | TGCAGCTCACAAGGCTACTCGAACACTGAAGCTTTCTTT | TRBJ1-1 | NA | TRBV29-1 | NA
CASARTGELFF | TGTGCCAGCGCCCGGACCGGGGAGCTGTTTTTT | TRBJ2-2 | NA | TRBV7-9 | NA
CASSPQFLSTDTQYF | TGTGCCAGCAGCCCTCAATTCCTTAGCACAGATACGCAGTATTTT | TRBJ2-3 | NA | TRBV14 | NA
CASSPRTHTEAFF | TGTGCCAGCAGCCCCCGAACGCACACTGAAGCTTTCTTT | TRBJ1-1 | NA | TRBV9 | NA
CASSLVASGRNIQYF | TGTGCCAGCAGCTTGGTGGCTAGCGGGAGGAACATTCAGTACTTC | TRBJ2-4 | NA | TRBV5-4 | TRBD2
CASSPAGGGATQYF | TGCGCCAGCAGCCCCGCAGGGGGGGGAGCTACGCAGTATTTT | TRBJ2-3 | NA | TRBV5-1 | NA
CASSLTWAGFNTEAFF | TGTGCCAGCAGTTTAACTTGGGCAGGCTTCAACACTGAAGCTTTCTTT | TRBJ1-1 | NA | TRBV27 | NA
CASSPSGEGKYEQYF | TGTGCCAGCAGTCCGTCGGGAGAGGGCAAATACGAGCAGTACTTC | TRBJ2-7 | NA | TRBV6-5 | NA
CASSRDTNYGYTF | TGTGCCAGTAGTAGGGACACCAACTATGGCTACACCTTC | TRBJ1-2 | NA | TRBV19 | NA
CASKAGGPNTEAFF | TGTGCCAGCAAGGCAGGAGGTCCGAACACTGAAGCTTTCTTT | TRBJ1-1 | NA | TRBV6-5 | NA
CASSLQQGAGEQYF | TGCGCCAGCAGCTTGCAACAGGGGGCTGGGGAGCAGTACTTC | TRBJ2-7 | NA | TRBV5-1 | TRBD1
CASSQDLVGTVNEKLFF | TGCGCCAGCAGCCAAGATCTTGTTGGGACGGTTAATGAAAAACTGTTTTTT | TRBJ1-4 | NA | TRBV4-1 | NA
CASSSHRGIGGYTF | TGTGCCAGCAGTTCCCACAGGGGTATAGGTGGCTACACCTTC | TRBJ1-2 | once | TRBV28 | TRBD1
CASSKARGYGYTF | TGTGCCAGTAGTAAGGCCCGCGGCTATGGCTACACCTTC | TRBJ1-2 | NA | TRBV19 | NA
CASSRGLAGFNIQYF | TGTGCCAGCAGTAGGGGACTAGCGGGATTTAACATTCAGTACTTC | TRBJ2-4 | NA | TRBV2 | TRBD2
CASSDRTEYNEQFF | TGTGCCAGCAGTGATAGGACAGAATACAATGAGCAGTTCTTC | TRBJ2-1 | NA | TRBV2 | NA
CASSPIFDEETQYF | TGTGCCAGCAGCCCAATTTTTGACGAAGAGACCCAGTACTTC | TRBJ2-5 | NA | TRBV7-6 | NA
CASSFGVANYGYTF | TGCGCCAGCAGCTTTGGGGTAGCCAACTATGGCTACACCTTC | TRBJ1-2 | NA | TRBV5-1 | NA
CASSSGQADTQYF | TGCGCCAGCAGCTCGGGACAGGCAGATACGCAGTATTTT | TRBJ2-3 | NA | TRBV5-1 | TRBD1
CASSPQGFTDTQYF | TGCGCCAGCAGCCCACAGGGTTTCACAGATACGCAGTATTTT | TRBJ2-3 | NA | TRBV4-1 | NA
CASSITGSSYNEQFF | TGTGCCAGTAGTATTACCGGGAGCTCCTACAATGAGCAGTTCTTC | TRBJ2-1 | NA | TRBV19 | NA
CASSPDRVGTGELFF | TGCGCCAGCAGCCCGGACAGGGTTGGCACCGGGGAGCTGTTTTTT | TRBJ2-2 | once | TRBV5-1 | TRBD1
CASSLDLRRDEKLFF | TGTGCCAGCAGTTTAGACCTTAGGAGGGATGAAAAACTGTTTTTT | TRBJ1-4 | once | TRBV28 | NA
CSVGKDRGAAHEQYF | TGCAGCGTTGGAAAAGACAGGGGGGCGGCCCACGAGCAGTACTTC | TRBJ2-7 | NA | TRBV29-1 | TRBD1
CASTLAAREGETQYF | TGTGCCAGCACCTTGGCGGCTCGGGAGGGCGAGACCCAGTACTTC | TRBJ2-5 | NA | TRBV7-2 | TRBD2
CASSISGSEQYF | TGTGCCAGTAGCATTAGCGGGAGCGAGCAGTACTTC | TRBJ2-7 | NA | TRBV19 | TRBD2
CASSGARQGRRPGETQYF | TGTGCCAGCAGCGGAGCTCGACAGGGGAGGAGGCCAGGAGAGACCCAGTACTTC | TRBJ2-5 | NA | TRBV9 | TRBD1
CASSPSLTVLTDTQYF | TGCGCCAGCAGCCCATCCCTGACAGTTCTCACAGATACGCAGTATTTT | TRBJ2-3 | once | TRBV5-1 | NA
CASSAQGFSGNTIYF | TGTGCCAGCAGCGCCCAGGGGTTCTCTGGAAACACCATATATTTT | TRBJ1-3 | NA | TRBV7-2 | NA
CASASLGNRNTEAFF | TGCGCCAGCGCATCCCTGGGGAACCGGAACACTGAAGCTTTCTTT | TRBJ1-1 | NA | TRBV5-1 | NA